This is a list of T cell receptor beta chains from one sample in a study of cytotoxic CD8 clonotypes in ibrutinib-treated CLL. The data were produced by immunoSEQ multiplex PCR, yet TCRdb's version contains in-frame clones alone and is incomplete. The sample yields over 100,000 clones, approximately 56% seen once. Sequences were derived from PBMCs, sampled after 24 months of ibrutinib treatment. The receptors originated from a human donor with chronic lymphocytic leukemia. Each CDR3 is given with its conserved first and last residue. A D gene is named only where the DNA matches it firmly. Some rows mark clone size as missing; the rest say once, few, many or name a class of expanded clone.

TRBJ1-2 TRBD1 TRBV2 . CASSPGTGVYGYTF TGTGCCAGCAGTCCCGGGACAGGGGTCTATGGCTACACCTTC
TRBJ2-3 . TRBV29-1 few CSVEGGRAADTQYF TGCAGCGTTGAGGGGGGCAGGGCGGCAGATACGCAGTATTTT
TRBJ2-7 TRBD1 TRBV30 . CAWRGTGTYEQYF TGTGCCTGGAGGGGGACAGGGACCTACGAGCAGTACTTC
TRBJ1-2 TRBD1 TRBV6-5 . CASSKPGQGVYGYTF TGTGCCAGCAGTAAACCGGGACAGGGGGTGTATGGCTACACCTTC
TRBJ2-6 TRBD1 TRBV7-6 . CASSPGQASSGANVLTF TGTGCCAGCAGCCCGGGACAGGCTAGCTCTGGGGCCAACGTCCTGACTTTC
TRBJ2-2 TRBD1 TRBV7-7 once CASSSGQGDTGELFF TGTGCCAGCAGCTCCGGACAGGGTGACACCGGGGAGCTGTTTTTT
TRBJ1-2 . TRBV5-4 . CASSLDTLGRGYTF TGTGCCAGCAGCTTGGATACTCTCGGAAGGGGCTACACCTTC
TRBJ1-1 . TRBV5-8 few CASSLGWVTEAFF TGTGCCAGCAGCTTGGGATGGGTTACTGAAGCTTTCTTT
TRBJ2-7 . TRBV19 . CASTPTRQGGWEGGYEQYF TGTGCCAGTACCCCTACTCGGCAGGGCGGATGGGAAGGGGGGTACGAGCAGTACTTC
TRBJ2-7 . TRBV25-1 . CASSVSGVSEQYF TGTGCCAGCAGTGTTTCAGGGGTTAGCGAGCAGTACTTC
TRBJ2-7 . TRBV30 . CARSRESSYEQYF TGTGCCCGGAGCAGGGAGAGCTCCTACGAGCAGTACTTC
TRBJ2-7 TRBD1 TRBV10-2 . CASSESGQGAGQYF TGCGCCAGCAGTGAGTCGGGACAGGGCGCAGGGCAGTACTTC
TRBJ2-3 . TRBV9 . CASRSIGATTDTQYF TGTGCCAGCAGATCGATTGGCGCGACCACAGATACGCAGTATTTT
TRBJ2-7 . TRBV16 few CASSQSHRGGYEQYF TGTGCCAGCAGCCAATCCCACAGGGGAGGATACGAGCAGTACTTC
TRBJ2-1 . TRBV7-3 . CASRPDRMSSYNEQFF TGTGCCAGCAGACCCGACAGGATGAGCTCCTACAATGAGCAGTTCTTC
TRBJ2-7 . TRBV29-1 . CSVASQGQNYEQYF TGCAGCGTTGCGTCGCAGGGGCAGAACTACGAGCAGTACTTC
TRBJ1-2 TRBD1 TRBV6-5 . CASSYQGQINYGYTF TGTGCCAGCAGTTACCAGGGACAGATTAACTATGGCTACACCTTC
TRBJ2-3 TRBD2 TRBV19 once CASSPQDFPGLDQYF TGTGCCAGTAGCCCACAAGATTTTCCGGGACTAGACCAGTATTTT
TRBJ1-2 . TRBV7-9 few CASSPRLPGEGYGYTF TGTGCCAGCAGCCCCAGGTTGCCCGGTGAAGGTTATGGCTACACCTTC
TRBJ2-7 TRBD1 TRBV6-1 few CASRRTGLGWEQYF TGTGCCAGCAGACGGACAGGACTGGGGTGGGAGCAGTACTTC
TRBJ2-3 . TRBV7-8 . CASSLVEEYTQYF TGTGCCAGCAGCTTAGTAGAGGAATATACGCAGTATTTT
TRBJ2-1 . TRBV27 few CASSPLLGGSSYNEQFF TGTGCCAGCAGTCCACTACTGGGGGGAAGCTCCTACAATGAGCAGTTCTTC
TRBJ2-5 . TRBV7-2 . CASSKGVETQYF TGTGCCAGCAGTAAGGGTGTAGAGACCCAGTACTTC